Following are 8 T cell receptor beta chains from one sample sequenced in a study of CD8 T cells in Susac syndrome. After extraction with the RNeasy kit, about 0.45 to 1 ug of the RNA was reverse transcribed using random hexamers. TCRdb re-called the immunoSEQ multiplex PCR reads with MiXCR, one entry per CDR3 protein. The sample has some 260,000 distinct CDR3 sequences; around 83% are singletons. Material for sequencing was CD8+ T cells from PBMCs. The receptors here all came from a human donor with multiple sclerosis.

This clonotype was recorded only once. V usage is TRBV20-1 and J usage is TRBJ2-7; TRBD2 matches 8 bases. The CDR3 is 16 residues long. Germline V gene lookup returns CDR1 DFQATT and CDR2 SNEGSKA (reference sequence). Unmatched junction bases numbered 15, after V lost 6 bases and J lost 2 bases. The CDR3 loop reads CSALGGSGIWTYEQYF. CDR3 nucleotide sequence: TGCAGTGCCTTGGGTGGTAGCGGGATATGGACCTACGAGCAGTACTTC.

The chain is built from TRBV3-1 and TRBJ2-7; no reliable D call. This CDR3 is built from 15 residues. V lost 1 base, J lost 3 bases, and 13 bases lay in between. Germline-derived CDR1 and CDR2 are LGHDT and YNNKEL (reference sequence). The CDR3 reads CASSQGLFGDYEQYF. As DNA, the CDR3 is TGTGCCAGCAGCCAAGGCTTGTTCGGAGACTACGAGCAGTACTTC.

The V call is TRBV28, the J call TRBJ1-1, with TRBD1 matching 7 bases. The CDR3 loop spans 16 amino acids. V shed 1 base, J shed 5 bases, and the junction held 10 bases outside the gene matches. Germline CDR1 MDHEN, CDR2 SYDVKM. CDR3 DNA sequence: TGTGCCAGCAGTTTATTTCCCCCGACAGGGATGACTGAAGCTTTCTTT. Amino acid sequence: CASSLFPPTGMTEAFF. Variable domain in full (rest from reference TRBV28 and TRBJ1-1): DVKVTQSSRYLVKRTGEKVFLECVQDMDHENMFWYRQDPGLGLRLIYFSYDVKMKEKGDIPEGYSVSREKKERFSLILESASTNQTSMYLCASSLFPPTGMTEAFFGQGTRLTVV.

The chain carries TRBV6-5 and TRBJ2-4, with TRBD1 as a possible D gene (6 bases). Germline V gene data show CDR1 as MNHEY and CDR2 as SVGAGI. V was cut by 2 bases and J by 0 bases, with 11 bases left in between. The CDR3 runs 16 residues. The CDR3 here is CASSYPQGIAKNIQYF. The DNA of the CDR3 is TGTGCCAGCAGTTACCCTCAGGGGATAGCCAAAAACATTCAGTACTTC.

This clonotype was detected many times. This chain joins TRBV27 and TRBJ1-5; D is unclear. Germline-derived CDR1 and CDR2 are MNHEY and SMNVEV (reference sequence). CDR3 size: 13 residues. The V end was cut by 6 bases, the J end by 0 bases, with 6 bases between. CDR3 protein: CASSLGSNQPQHF. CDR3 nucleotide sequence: TGTGCCAGCAGCTTAGGTAGCAATCAGCCCCAGCATTTT.

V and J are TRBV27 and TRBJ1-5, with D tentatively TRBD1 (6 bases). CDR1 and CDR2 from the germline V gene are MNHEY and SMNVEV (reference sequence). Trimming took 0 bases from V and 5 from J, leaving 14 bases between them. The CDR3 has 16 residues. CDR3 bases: TGTGCCAGCAGTTTATCGGGAGAGGGGGGGCATCAGCCCCAGCATTTT. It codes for CASSLSGEGGHQPQHF.

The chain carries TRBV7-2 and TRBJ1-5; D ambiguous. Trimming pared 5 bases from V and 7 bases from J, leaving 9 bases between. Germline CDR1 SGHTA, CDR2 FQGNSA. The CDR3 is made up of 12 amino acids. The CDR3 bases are TGTGCCAGCAGCCCTCCCCGGCAGCCCCAGCATTTT. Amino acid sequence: CASSPPRQPQHF.

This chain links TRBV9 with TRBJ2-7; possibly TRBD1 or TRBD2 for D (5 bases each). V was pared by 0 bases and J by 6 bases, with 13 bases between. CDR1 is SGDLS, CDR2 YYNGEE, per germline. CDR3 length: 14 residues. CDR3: CASSVDGGRGEQYF. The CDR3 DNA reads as TGTGCCAGCAGCGTAGATGGAGGAAGGGGCGAGCAGTACTTC.